These 28 T cell receptor beta chains originate from one sample sequenced in a study of cytomegalovirus exposure and HLA in healthy donors. The PCR had 60 Vbeta and 13 Jbeta primers. Method: immunoSEQ multiplex PCR; TCRdb's copy keeps in-frame clones and lacks some. This table has 200,000 or so clones, approximately 81% appearing once. The sample consisted of PBMCs. These receptors were collected from a boy aged 5-17 years in good health and CMV-seronegative.

This clone was seen a single time. The rearrangement uses TRBV5-4 and TRBJ2-7; 8 bases are a match to TRBD1. Germline assignment: CDR1 SGHNT and CDR2 YYREEE (reference sequence). CDR3 length: 14 amino acids. Trimming took 5 bases from V and 2 from J; bases not matched to a gene: 6. The CDR3 protein is CASRRAQGAYEQYF. Written as DNA, the CDR3 is TGTGCCAGCAGGCGCGCACAGGGGGCCTACGAGCAGTACTTC.

This clone was picked up one time. V and J are TRBV30 and TRBJ1-3; no clear D gene. V was clipped by 0 bases and J by 4 bases, with 10 bases between them. The CDR3 is 14 amino acids. Germline V CDR1 and CDR2: GTSNPN, SVGIG (reference sequence). CDR3 amino acids: CAWSVGLEGNTIYF. The CDR3 DNA sequence: TGTGCCTGGAGTGTGGGCCTTGAAGGAAACACCATATATTTT.

This clone occurred once. The V and J genes are TRBV6-1 and TRBJ2-2, with D possibly matching TRBD1 (5 bases). V was cut by 3 bases and J by 5 bases, with 13 bases left in between. Looked up from germline, CDR1 is MNHNS and CDR2 is SASEGT. CDR3 length: 15 amino acids. CDR3 sequence: CASSDGQRNTGELFF. For the CDR3, the DNA is TGTGCCAGCAGTGATGGACAAAGAAATACCGGGGAGCTGTTTTTT.

This chain uses TRBV5-4 with TRBJ2-5, with 7 bases that match TRBD2. The germline V gene encodes CDR1 SGHNT and CDR2 YYREEE (reference sequence). Trimming at V came to 5 bases and at J to 2 bases, leaving 6 bases not matched to a gene. CDR3 size: 14 residues. The CDR3 DNA reads as TGTGCCAGCAGTACCCCCGGGGGGCAAGAGACCCAGTACTTC. It yields the protein CASSTPGGQETQYF.

The chain recombines TRBV28 with TRBJ2-7; 10 bases align to TRBD2. Germline trimming cut 6 bases from V and 2 bases from J; bases unmatched to any gene: 4. Germline V lookup: CDR1 MDHEN, CDR2 SYDVKM. The CDR3 contains 14 residues. CDR3 bases: TGTGCCAGCAGCCTAGCGGGAGTTGCCTACGAGCAGTACTTC. It specifies CASSLAGVAYEQYF.

The V call is TRBV19, the J call TRBJ1-6, with D maybe TRBD1 (5 bases). V was shortened by 10 bases and J by 0 bases, with 13 bases between the two germline ends. The germline V gene encodes CDR1 LNHDA and CDR2 SQIVND (reference sequence). This CDR3 region has 15 residues. CDR3 in DNA: TGTGCCACGTCGCGGGGGAGCTCCTATAATTCACCCCTCCACTTT. It specifies CATSRGSSYNSPLHF.

This chain connects TRBV7-9 to TRBJ1-4; the D is unclear. Germline V gives CDR1 SEHNR, CDR2 FQNEAQ (reference sequence). This CDR3 contains 10 residues. Trimming removed 8 bases from V and 8 bases from J, with 6 bases in between. CDR3 in DNA: TGTGCCAGCCTCGGGGAAAAACTGTTTTTT. It yields the protein CASLGEKLFF.

The genes are TRBV6-5 and TRBJ2-1; possible D gene TRBD2, 6 bases. Deletions cut 6 bases from V and 5 bases from J, with 17 bases between. Germline V gene data show CDR1 as MNHEY and CDR2 as SVGAGI. The CDR3 consists of 15 residues. CDR3 region: CASSLRNGTHNEQFF. The CDR3 DNA reads TGTGCCAGCAGCCTGAGAAACGGGACTCACAATGAGCAGTTCTTC.

The rearrangement uses TRBV5-8 and TRBJ1-5, with unresolved D. CDR3 length: 15 amino acids. CDR1 is SGHTS, CDR2 YDEGEE, per germline. V lost 4 bases to trimming and J lost 0 bases, with 11 bases between them. CDR3 loop: CASSRGEGSNQPQHF. In nucleotides, the CDR3 is TGTGCCAGCAGCCGTGGGGAGGGTAGCAATCAGCCCCAGCATTTT.

This clone was recorded once. This chain connects TRBV10-3 to TRBJ1-2; TRBD1 aligns across 7 bases. The germline gives CDR1 ENHRY, CDR2 SYGVKD. The V gene end was trimmed by 6 bases and the J gene end by 2 bases; junction bases not matched to a gene: 6. The CDR3 contains 14 residues. In DNA, the CDR3 is TGTGCCATCAGGGCACAGGGGATCAACTATGGCTACACCTTC. The encoded protein is CAIRAQGINYGYTF.

The chain uses TRBV28 and TRBJ2-7, with 8 bases fitting TRBD1. This CDR3 spans 14 amino acids. V was pared by 4 bases and J by 7 bases, with 9 bases of the junction left unmatched. The germline CDR1 and CDR2 sequences are MDHEN and SYDVKM. CDR3 sequence reads: CASSSDRGREEQYF. In nucleotides, the CDR3 is TGTGCCAGCAGTTCCGACAGGGGACGTGAAGAGCAGTACTTC.

The chain couples TRBV2 to TRBJ2-1, with D maybe TRBD2 (5 bases). The germline V gene encodes CDR1 SNHLY and CDR2 FYNNEI. V was cut by 7 bases and J by 9 bases, with 16 bases left in between. This CDR3 region has 13 residues. Here the CDR3 reads CASNGIIITEQFF. CDR3 nucleotides: TGTGCCAGCAACGGGATTATAATTACTGAGCAGTTCTTC. Supplemented by reference TRBV2 and TRBJ2-1, the full variable domain reads EPEVTQTPSHQVTQMGQEVILRCVPISNHLYFYWYRQILGQKVEFLVSFYNNEISEKSEIFDDQFSVERPDGSNFTLKIRSTKLEDSAMYFCASNGIIITEQFFGPGTRLTVL.

Only a few counts were recorded for this clone. The J gene is TRBJ2-4, the V gene TRBV4-1; D is possibly TRBD2 (5 bases). Trimming took 1 base from V and 0 from J, leaving 10 bases between them. This CDR3 spans 16 amino acids. Germline CDR1 is MGHRA and CDR2 is YSYEKL. The DNA for the CDR3 is TGCGCCAGCAGCCAAGTGAGGGATCTAGCCAAAAACATTCAGTACTTC. It specifies CASSQVRDLAKNIQYF.

The chain uses TRBV6-5 and TRBJ1-3; 8 bases line up with TRBD1. Trimming removed 6 bases from V and 0 bases from J; junction bases left unmatched: 4. CDR1 and CDR2 from the germline V gene are MNHEY and SVGAGI. This CDR3 spans 15 amino acids. The CDR3 DNA reads as TGTGCCAGCAGGTCGACAGGGGACTCTGGAAACACCATATATTTT. Its protein is CASRSTGDSGNTIYF.

This chain links TRBV10-3 with TRBJ2-3; 9 bases agree with TRBD2. This CDR3 has 15 amino acids. V trimming: 10 bases; J trimming: 4 bases; junction bases outside the gene matches: 12. CDR1 is ENHRY, CDR2 SYGVKD, per germline. The CDR3: CASVNGRGGSDTQYF. As DNA, the CDR3 is TGTGCCAGCGTAAACGGGCGGGGGGGATCAGATACGCAGTATTTT.

The CDR3 here is CASSLNIDRLYGYTF. The DNA for the CDR3 is TGTGCCAGCAGCCTTAATATCGACAGGCTCTATGGCTACACCTTC. The gene calls are TRBV9 and TRBJ1-2; D perhaps matches TRBD1 (6 bases). V lost 4 bases to trimming and J lost 4 bases, with 17 bases between them. CDR1 and CDR2 from the germline V gene are SGDLS and YYNGEE. This CDR3 has 15 residues.

This clone was seen a single time. This chain joins TRBV2 and TRBJ2-5, with 7 nucleotides matching TRBD2. The J call may be incorrect, as the DNA end agrees better with TRBJ2-7. The CDR3 totals 14 residues. CDR1 is SNHLY and CDR2 is FYNNEI in the germline V gene. The CDR3 bases are TGTGCCAGCAGTGTCTGGGGGAGGGCCCCCGAGCAGTACTTC. Its protein product is CASSVWGRAPEQYF.

The V call is TRBV20-1, the J call TRBJ2-1; D perhaps matches TRBD2 (6 bases). Per the germline V gene, CDR1 is DFQATT and CDR2 is SNEGSKA (reference sequence). The V end was cut by 6 bases, the J end by 8 bases, with 11 bases between. The CDR3 contains 11 residues. In DNA form, the CDR3 reads TGCAGTGCAACCGGGGAGGATGAGCAGTTCTTC. Residues: CSATGEDEQFF.

The chain has TRBV27 and TRBJ2-3, with D tentatively TRBD2 (6 bases). Looked up from germline, CDR1 is MNHEY and CDR2 is SMNVEV (reference sequence). With 7 bases removed from V and 2 bases from J, the gap between germline ends came to 16 bases. The CDR3 has 15 amino acids. The CDR3 DNA is TGTGCCAGCACTCTTATGGGGCGGGACACAGATACGCAGTATTTT. This translates into CASTLMGRDTDTQYF.

Regarding this clone: An end of the junction does not agree with germline; a read error may underlie this. The rearrangement joins TRBV7-2 to TRBJ2-1, with D possibly TRBD1 on 5 matching bases. Per the germline V gene, CDR1 is SGHTA and CDR2 is FQGNSA. The CDR3 covers 12 residues. CDR3: CASSPPDNEQFF. The DNA of the CDR3 is TGTGCCAGCAGTCCGCCGGACAACGAGCAGTTCTTC.

The rearrangement uses TRBV5-4 and TRBJ1-3; TRBD1 aligns across 7 bases. The CDR3 runs to 15 residues. J gave up 3 bases and V 0 bases, and 3 bases lay outside the gene matches. Looked up from germline, CDR1 is SGHNT and CDR2 is YYREEE (reference sequence). This CDR3 reads CASSLGTGVGNTIYF. CDR3 bases: TGTGCCAGCAGCTTGGGTACAGGGGTTGGAAACACCATATATTTT. The variable domain in full, with the rest retrieved from reference TRBV5-4 and TRBJ1-3, is ETGVTQSPTHLIKTRGQQVTLRCSSQSGHNTVSWYQQALGQGPQFIFQYYREEENGRGNFPPRFSGLQFPNYSSELNVNALELDDSALYLCASSLGTGVGNTIYFGEGSWLTVV.

The rearrangement joins TRBV28 to TRBJ1-4; 7 nucleotides match TRBD1. V dropped 2 bases and J dropped 0; count of bases not matched to a gene: 0. The CDR3 has 15 amino acids. Germline V CDR1 and CDR2: MDHEN, SYDVKM. CDR3 loop: CASSLGQATNEKLFF. The CDR3 region has the DNA TGTGCCAGCAGTTTAGGACAGGCAACTAATGAAAAACTGTTTTTT.

This chain connects TRBV7-3 to TRBJ2-3; 9 bases map to TRBD1. The V gene end was trimmed by 4 bases and the J gene end by 0 bases; junction bases not matched to a gene: 2. The CDR3 totals 15 residues. The germline V gene has CDR1 SGHTA and CDR2 FQGTGA. CDR3 in DNA: TGTGCCAGCAGCTGGACAGGGGAAAGCACAGATACGCAGTATTTT. Amino acids: CASSWTGESTDTQYF.

CDR3 protein: CASSFYRDRGQSGELFF. CDR3 coding DNA: TGCGCCAGCAGCTTTTACCGGGACAGGGGGCAAAGCGGGGAGCTGTTTTTT. V is TRBV5-1 and J is TRBJ2-2; 12 bases line up with TRBD1. CDR1 and CDR2 (germline): SGHRS, YFSETQ. The CDR3 sequence is 17 residues long. V was pared by 2 bases and J by 7 bases, with 9 bases of the junction left unmatched.

This clone was detected only once. V gene TRBV7-2 combines with J gene TRBJ1-2; D perhaps matches TRBD1 (5 bases). V lost 5 bases and J lost 4, with 14 bases in between. The CDR3 spans 14 residues. Germline V gives CDR1 SGHTA, CDR2 FQGNSA. As DNA, the CDR3 is TGTGCCAGCAGCCCACCGGGGGGACTCTATGGCTACACCTTC. Translated, it gives CASSPPGGLYGYTF.

The table lists this clone with a few counts. This rearrangement joins TRBV6-5 to TRBJ1-1; unclear D gene. Germline lookup yields CDR1 MNHEY and CDR2 SVGAGI. CDR3 length: 11 residues. V lost 11 bases to trimming and J lost 4 bases, with 11 bases between them. The CDR3 region is CAAGSITEAFF. Here the CDR3 DNA reads TGTGCCGCGGGGAGTATCACTGAAGCTTTCTTT.

This chain connects TRBV28 to TRBJ2-1; 11 bases line up with TRBD1. With 4 bases clipped from V and 8 bases from J, the junction kept 10 bases outside the gene matches. Germline V CDR1 and CDR2: MDHEN, SYDVKM. The length of the CDR3 is 16 residues. CDR3 amino acids: CASSSSGQGVMHEQFF. DNA for the CDR3: TGTGCCAGCAGTTCGTCGGGACAGGGGGTTATGCATGAGCAGTTCTTC.

The chain is built from TRBV5-1 and TRBJ2-1, with 9 positions matching TRBD2. CDR3 length: 15 residues. V dropped 6 bases and J dropped 8; count of bases not matched to a gene: 12. CDR1 SGHRS and CDR2 YFSETQ come from the germline V gene. The CDR3 sequence is CASNGGPAGGDEQFF. The DNA for the CDR3 is TGCGCCAGCAACGGGGGGCCCGCGGGAGGGGATGAGCAGTTCTTC.